This T cell receptor beta chain was captured by sequencing in a study of blood T cell repertoires in COVID-19. About the study: From the United States, Italy and Spain came samples of acute and convalescent COVID-19.

The CDR3 consists of 12 residues. Germline assignment: CDR1 SGHVS and CDR2 FQNEAQ. V was shortened by 3 bases and J by 0 bases, with 3 bases between the two germline ends. Per the study methods: Using reference gene primer amplification, nucleated cell counts were estimated. TCRdb's copy holds only in-frame clones and misses some; the assay was immunoSEQ multiplex PCR. The D gene and trimming were derived from the DNA, and the V and J assignments and clone size from that table. The data show 200,000 to 250,000 clones, roughly 90% seen once. V gene TRBV7-8 combines with J gene TRBJ2-7; D gene unclear. This clonotype originated in a man in his sixties with COVID-19, enrolled during active disease. The sequenced material came from peripheral blood. CDR3 protein: CASSFLSYEQYF. Written as DNA, the CDR3 is TGTGCCAGCAGCTTCCTCTCCTACGAGCAGTACTTC.